This T cell receptor beta chain was observed in a study of CD8 T cells in ankylosing spondylitis. Overall study results and limits: Seemingly characteristic of ankylosing spondylitis blood was a TCR beta motif consisting of eight highly homologous variants. CD8+ disease-linked clones were present at relatively low frequencies in blood. In the blood and synovial fluid of reactive arthritis, some motif variants had been previously reported. Reportedly, matched ankylosing spondylitis synovial fluid was significantly enriched for disease-linked clones.

Making the TCR beta libraries involved quantitative 5'-RACE with molecular barcodes. TCRdb reanalysed the 5' RACE reads using MiXCR and keeps one entry per CDR3 protein. This sample yields 800,000 to 900,000 distinct CDR3 sequences, of which approximately 12% are seen a single time; more than 0.5% belongs to the top ten. There are 16 residues in the CDR3. The V end lost 8 bases, the J end lost 4 bases, and 22 bases lay between the germline ends. CDR1 and CDR2 from the germline V gene are SEHNR and FQNEAQ (reference sequence). Comment on this clonotype: Its antigen is not known.

The sequence derives from a male donor with ankylosing spondylitis. The chain is built from TRBV7-9 and TRBJ2-3, with D maybe TRBD2 (6 bases). Sequencing was done on a sample of blood, either unsorted or a sorted T cell fraction (not recorded which). The DNA of the CDR3 is TGTGCCAGCGCCGGGGGTGGGGCCGGATGGGCAGATACGCAGTATTTT. Protein product: CASAGGGAGWADTQYF.